The 26 T cell receptor beta chains below all came from one sample that was sequenced in a study of T cell responses to AZD1222 COVID-19 vaccine. Data came from immunoSEQ multiplex PCR; TCRdb stores just in-frame clones and leaves some out. This table has some 140,000 clones, 84% appearing once. The material was peripheral blood, obtained on day 0 of AZD1222 vaccination. These receptors originate from an adult in good health.

The chain is built from TRBV11-1 and TRBJ2-5, with D tentatively TRBD2 (5 bases). Trimming stripped 5 bases from V and 4 bases from J, with 20 bases between. Germline V lookup: CDR1 SGHAT, CDR2 FQDESV (reference sequence). The length of the CDR3 is 16 residues. CDR3 in amino acids: CASSPWVGVGGETQYF. DNA of the CDR3: TGTGCCAGCAGCCCCTGGGTTGGTGTAGGAGGAGAGACCCAGTACTTC.

This chain links TRBV7-6 with TRBJ1-6, with 7 bases lining up with TRBD1. Trimming cost V 3 bases and J 7 bases; bases outside gene matches: 6. Per germline, CDR1 SGHVS and CDR2 FNYEAQ. CDR3 length: 15 amino acids. CDR3 sequence (DNA): TGTGCCAGCAGCTTGAACAGGGGAGGAAATTCACCCCTCCACTTT. Protein product: CASSLNRGGNSPLHF.

This sequence joins TRBV27 and TRBJ1-2, with D possibly matching TRBD1 (5 bases). Trimming shortened V by 5 bases and J by 4 bases, and 14 bases separated the two germline ends. Per germline, CDR1 MNHEY and CDR2 SMNVEV (reference sequence). The CDR3 length is 14 residues. This chain's CDR3 is CASSTGTGIYGYTF. Written as DNA, the CDR3 is TGTGCCAGCAGTACCGGGACTGGGATCTATGGCTACACCTTC.

The V call is TRBV2, the J call TRBJ2-7; TRBD1 might be the D (6 bases). The CDR3 contains 12 residues. The V gene's germline CDR1 is SNHLY and CDR2 FYNNEI. Trimming stripped 6 bases from V and 3 bases from J, with 9 bases between. The CDR3 protein is CASRDSFYEQYF. The CDR3 nucleotides are TGTGCCAGCAGGGACAGCTTCTACGAGCAGTACTTC.

The chain joins TRBV27 to TRBJ1-1, with no clear D. This CDR3 is 12 amino acids long. V gave up 4 bases and J gave up 6 bases, with 9 bases separating them. Germline lookup yields CDR1 MNHEY and CDR2 SMNVEV (reference sequence). The CDR3 reads CASSSVGSEAFF. For the CDR3, the DNA is TGTGCCAGCAGTTCGGTTGGTTCTGAAGCTTTCTTT.

The V gene is TRBV7-8, the J gene TRBJ1-2; weak D call: TRBD1 (5 bases). V lost 5 bases and J 4 bases, leaving 17 bases between the germline ends. Per germline, CDR1 SGHVS and CDR2 FQNEAQ. The CDR3 spans 15 residues. The CDR3 here is CASSPSRGLGYGYTF. The DNA for the CDR3 is TGTGCCAGCAGCCCCAGCCGGGGCCTGGGCTATGGCTACACCTTC. Complete variable domain (other parts from reference TRBV7-8 and TRBJ1-2): GAGVSQSPRYKVAKRGQDVALRCDPISGHVSLFWYQQALGQGPEFLTYFQNEAQLDKSGLPSDRFFAERPEGSVSTLKIQRTQQEDSAVYLCASSPSRGLGYGYTFGSGTRLTVV.

This clone was counted a few times. The chain joins TRBV5-6 to TRBJ2-7; D is undetermined. CDR3 length equals 14 residues. CDR1 is SGHDT, CDR2 YYEEEE, per germline. With 2 bases removed from V and 3 bases from J, the gap between germline ends came to 12 bases. CDR3 sequence reads: CASSFGASVYEQYF. The CDR3 DNA reads TGTGCCAGCAGCTTCGGAGCATCCGTCTACGAGCAGTACTTC.

This chain connects TRBV11-3 to TRBJ1-1; D gene uncertain. This CDR3 is built from 13 residues. V shed 4 bases and J shed 5 bases, with 11 bases lying between them. Germline CDR1 is SGHNT and CDR2 is YENEEA. For the CDR3, the DNA is TGTGCCAGCAGCTCAGCCCCCGGGACTGAAGCTTTCTTT. Amino acid sequence: CASSSAPGTEAFF.

V usage is TRBV5-5 and J usage is TRBJ1-1, with D tentatively TRBD1 (6 bases). This CDR3 has 16 residues. Per the germline V gene, CDR1 is SGHKS and CDR2 is YYEKEE (reference sequence). V lost 4 bases to trimming and J lost 0 bases, with 16 bases between them. CDR3 DNA: TGTGCCAGCAGCCCGAGCGCAAACAGGGTGAACACTGAAGCTTTCTTT. This translates into CASSPSANRVNTEAFF.

The chain joins TRBV10-3 to TRBJ2-1, with a possible D match to TRBD1 (6 bases). Germline-derived CDR1 and CDR2 are ENHRY and SYGVKD. Trimming pared 3 bases from V and 5 bases from J, leaving 14 bases between. The CDR3 is made up of 15 amino acids. DNA for the CDR3: TGTGCCATCAGTGACCCGGGACAACTCGACAATGAGCAGTTCTTC. It translates to CAISDPGQLDNEQFF.

This sequence joins TRBV5-1 and TRBJ1-4; D remains unclear. V lost 4 bases and J 3 bases, leaving 13 bases between the germline ends. CDR1 is SGHRS, CDR2 YFSETQ, per germline. CDR3 length: 15 amino acids. CDR3 bases: TGCGCCAGCAGCCCCTGGGAGTCGGCTAATGAAAAACTGTTTTTT. Protein product: CASSPWESANEKLFF.

V and J are TRBV10-3 and TRBJ2-3; D may be TRBD1 (7 bases). With 2 bases removed from V and 3 bases from J, the gap between germline ends came to 12 bases. Per germline, CDR1 ENHRY and CDR2 SYGVKD. This CDR3 spans 15 amino acids. CDR3 coding DNA: TGTGCCATCAGTGAGAGGAGGGGGCGAACAGATACGCAGTATTTT. This sequence encodes CAISERRGRTDTQYF.

The genes are TRBV6-1 and TRBJ2-1; 13 bases fit TRBD2. V trimming: 2 bases; J trimming: 8 bases; junction bases outside the gene matches: 12. The CDR3 is 18 amino acids. CDR1 is MNHNS and CDR2 is SASEGT in the germline V gene. The chain's CDR3 is CASSERLAGGHTGDEQFF. In DNA form, the CDR3 reads TGTGCCAGCAGTGAACGACTAGCGGGGGGCCACACGGGCGATGAGCAGTTCTTC.

This rearrangement joins TRBV14 to TRBJ2-7, with D perhaps matching TRBD2 (5 bases). The V gene's germline CDR1 is SGHDN and CDR2 FVKESK. Trimming shortened V by 4 bases and J by 2 bases, and 9 bases separated the two germline ends. The CDR3 is 13 residues long. Written as DNA, the CDR3 is TGTGCCAGCAGCCCCTTGGGAGCCTACGAGCAGTACTTC. Amino acid sequence: CASSPLGAYEQYF.

The gene calls are TRBV19 and TRBJ1-5; a possible D gene is TRBD1 (6 bases). The CDR3 length is 14 residues. CDR1 and CDR2 (germline): LNHDA, SQIVND (reference sequence). The germline V and J ends were trimmed by 7 bases and 4 bases, with 14 bases remaining between them. CDR3 amino acids: CASIQGQPNQPQHF. Here the CDR3 DNA reads TGTGCCAGTATCCAAGGACAGCCAAATCAGCCCCAGCATTTT. The full variable domain, its missing parts supplied by reference TRBV19 and TRBJ1-5, is DGGITQSPKYLFRKEGQNVTLSCEQNLNHDAMYWYRQDPGQGLRLIYYSQIVNDFQKGDIAEGYSVSREKKESFPLTVTSAQKNPTAFYLCASIQGQPNQPQHFGDGTRLSIL.

The CDR3 here is CASSSYRDGSYEQYF. The CDR3 DNA is TGTGCCAGCAGCTCATATCGGGACGGATCCTACGAGCAGTACTTC. The gene calls are TRBV7-9 and TRBJ2-7; D is possibly TRBD1 or TRBD2 (5 bases each). V was cut by 4 bases and J by 1 base, with 14 bases left in between. The CDR3 is made up of 15 amino acids. CDR1 is SEHNR and CDR2 is FQNEAQ in the germline V gene (reference sequence).

The chain combines TRBV5-4 with TRBJ2-2; the match to TRBD1 covers 7 bases. Germline CDR1 is SGHNT and CDR2 is YYREEE (reference sequence). CDR3 size: 14 residues. V lost 0 bases and J lost 7; bases outside the gene matches: 3. The DNA of the CDR3 is TGTGCCAGCAGCTTGGAAGGGGGCGTCGGGGAGCTGTTTTTT. Protein sequence: CASSLEGGVGELFF.

The chain has TRBV7-9 and TRBJ1-2; 7 bases fit TRBD1. This CDR3 region has 13 residues. J lost 6 bases, V lost 4 bases, and 5 bases had no gene match. Germline loops: CDR1 SEHNR, CDR2 FQNEAQ (reference sequence). CDR3 sequence reads: CASSYDRADGYTF. CDR3 sequence (DNA): TGTGCCAGCAGCTATGACAGGGCTGATGGCTACACCTTC.

The chain carries TRBV13 and TRBJ2-7, with 8 nucleotides matching TRBD1. With 5 bases clipped from V and 5 bases from J, the junction kept 14 bases outside the gene matches. Germline CDR1 and CDR2: PRHDT and FYEKMQ (reference sequence). The CDR3 has 16 amino acids. The CDR3 sequence: CASSLERDRRSNEQYF. In DNA form, the CDR3 reads TGTGCCAGCAGCCTAGAACGGGACAGGAGAAGTAACGAGCAGTACTTC.

For the CDR3, the DNA is TGTGCCAGCAGTTCGGACAGGGGGCCCTACAATGAGCAGTTCTTC. It codes for CASSSDRGPYNEQFF. The V gene is TRBV28, the J gene TRBJ2-1; TRBD1 agrees at 11 bases. This CDR3 has 15 amino acids. In germline, CDR1 is MDHEN, CDR2 SYDVKM. The V gene end was trimmed by 4 bases and the J gene end by 2 bases; junction bases not matched to a gene: 1.

Details on this clone: Other DNA sequences in the sample encode the same CDR3. V gene TRBV18 combines with J gene TRBJ1-2, with D possibly matching TRBD1 (6 bases). Germline V lookup: CDR1 KGHSH, CDR2 LQKENI. V was cut by 3 bases and J by 0 bases, with 14 bases left in between. The CDR3 loop spans 16 amino acids. The CDR3, as DNA: TGTGCCAGCTCACCCCTACCGACAGGAGCTAACTATGGCTACACCTTC. It is translated as CASSPLPTGANYGYTF.

The V and J genes are TRBV7-3 and TRBJ2-1; perhaps TRBD2 as D (6 bases). Germline V CDR1 and CDR2: SGHTA, FQGTGA. Between the trimmed V and J ends, which lost 1 base and 3 bases, there was a span of 10 bases. The CDR3 length is 15 residues. Here the CDR3 DNA reads TGTGCCAGCAGCTTAAGGGGGGACGTCTACAATGAGCAGTTCTTC. This codes for CASSLRGDVYNEQFF.

The rearrangement links TRBV7-9 to TRBJ1-1, with a weak D call TRBD1 (6 bases). The CDR3 is 15 amino acids. Per germline, CDR1 SEHNR and CDR2 FQNEAQ (reference sequence). V dropped 2 bases and J dropped 3 bases, with 13 bases sitting between them. The DNA of the CDR3 is TGTGCCAGCAGCTTAAGGGCCCCAGGGGACACTGAAGCTTTCTTT. This gives the protein CASSLRAPGDTEAFF. The whole variable domain, filled in from reference TRBV7-9 and TRBJ1-1, reads DTGVSQNPRHKITKRGQNVTFRCDPISEHNRLYWYRQTLGQGPEFLTYFQNEAQLEKSRLLSDRFSAERPKGSFSTLEIQRTEQGDSAMYLCASSLRAPGDTEAFFGQGTRLTVV.

About this clone itself: At one of its ends the junction is not consistent with the germline gene, which may arise from a read error. V and J are TRBV19 and TRBJ1-4, with unresolved D. This CDR3 contains 12 residues. Germline V CDR1 and CDR2: LNHDA, SQIVND (reference sequence). The CDR3 DNA is TGTGCCAGTAGTGTGGTCCCAGGCCCATTTTTGTTT. Protein: CASSVVPGPFLF. Drawing the rest from reference TRBV19 and TRBJ1-4, the complete variable domain is DGGITQSPKYLFRKEGQNVTLSCEQNLNHDAMYWYRQDPGQGLRLIYYSQIVNDFQKGDIAEGYSVSREKKESFPLTVTSAQKNPTAFYLCASSVVPGPFLFGSGTQLSVL.

The chain couples TRBV6-6 to TRBJ1-4; D uncertain. The CDR3 runs 11 residues. The germline gives CDR1 MNHNY, CDR2 SVGAGI (reference sequence). V lost 5 bases and J lost 2, with 0 bases in between. CDR3 protein: CASSTNEKLFF. The CDR3 DNA sequence: TGTGCCAGCAGTACTAATGAAAAACTGTTTTTT.

The chain is built from TRBV28 and TRBJ1-1; TRBD1 agrees at 10 bases. CDR1 and CDR2 from the germline V gene are MDHEN and SYDVKM. V lost 7 bases to trimming and J lost 5 bases; unmatched junction nucleotides: 7. This CDR3 region has 14 residues. The CDR3: CASTPGQGWTEAFF. CDR3 nucleotides: TGTGCCAGCACACCGGGACAGGGGTGGACTGAAGCTTTCTTT.